These 30 T cell receptor beta chains originate from one sample sequenced in a study of T cells in localized non-small cell lung cancer (TCRdb year 2020). The library came from the immunoSEQ multiplex PCR assay. Sourced from immuneACCESS, this table was stored by TCRdb with only in-frame sequences that have V and J called. A share of the clones is absent; for the studies checked, an unresolved V gene accounts for under half, and the remainder has no known explanation. The sample data list fewer than 950 clones, and around 23% of these were observed just once. Over 15% of the sample lies in the top ten. Sequenced material: normal lung tissue next to the tumor, taken before any cancer treatment. These receptors all come from a man between 40 and 69 years old with stage II lung adenocarcinoma.

The chain combines TRBV28 with TRBJ1-2, with a tentative D call TRBD1 (5 bases). The CDR3 contains 12 residues. Between the trimmed V and J ends, which lost 5 bases and 4 bases, there was a span of 8 bases. Germline V gene lookup returns CDR1 MDHEN and CDR2 SYDVKM. CDR3 nucleotides: TGTGCCAGCAGTGCCCAGGGCTATGGCTACACCTTC. Translation gives CASSAQGYGYTF.

This clone qualifies as medium-sized. This chain uses TRBV11-3 with TRBJ2-3, with 15 bases lining up with TRBD2. Germline V gene sequence: CDR1 SGHNT, CDR2 YENEEA. V lost 1 base, J lost 3 bases, and 2 bases stayed unmatched. The CDR3 is 17 amino acids. The CDR3 sequence is CASSLGGTSGRTDTQYF. CDR3 DNA sequence: TGTGCCAGCAGCTTAGGGGGGACTAGCGGGAGGACAGATACGCAGTATTTT.

This clone turned up a few times. This chain uses TRBV11-3 with TRBJ1-4; D call uncertain. CDR1 is SGHNT, CDR2 YENEEA, per germline. V lost 5 bases and J lost 0, with 10 bases in between. This CDR3 has 15 amino acids. The CDR3, as DNA: TGTGCCAGCAGCCCCCAGATTCCAACTAATGAAAAACTGTTTTTT. Its translation: CASSPQIPTNEKLFF. Supplemented by reference TRBV11-3 and TRBJ1-4, the full variable domain reads EAGVVQSPRYKIIEKKQPVAFWCNPISGHNTLYWYLQNLGQGPELLIRYENEEAVDDSQLPKDRFSAERLKGVDSTLKIQPAELGDSAVYLCASSPQIPTNEKLFFGSGTQLSVL.

The rearrangement joins TRBV19 to TRBJ2-1, with 8 bases fitting TRBD2. V lost 5 bases to trimming and J lost 1 base; unmatched junction nucleotides: 4. The CDR3 contains 15 residues. Germline V lookup: CDR1 LNHDA, CDR2 SQIVND (reference sequence). CDR3: CASSPTSASYNEQFF. The CDR3 DNA is TGTGCCAGTAGTCCGACTAGCGCTTCCTACAATGAGCAGTTCTTC.

The rearrangement uses TRBV11-3 and TRBJ2-5, with TRBD2 matching 8 bases. Germline loops: CDR1 SGHNT, CDR2 YENEEA. V lost 3 bases and J lost 3; bases outside the gene matches: 6. The CDR3 runs to 15 residues. The CDR3 DNA follows: TGTGCCAGCAGCTTTGCGCGGACTAGCAAAGAGACCCAGTACTTC. Residues: CASSFARTSKETQYF.

This clone was observed a few times. The chain links TRBV4-1 to TRBJ1-2; the D gene is possibly TRBD1 (6 bases). The CDR3 runs 16 residues. Trimming took 0 bases from V and 0 from J, leaving 11 bases between them. In germline, CDR1 is MGHRA, CDR2 YSYEKL. CDR3 protein: CASSQDSDRANYGYTF. DNA of the CDR3: TGCGCCAGCAGCCAAGATTCGGACAGAGCTAACTATGGCTACACCTTC.

By frequency in the sample, this clone is medium-sized (0.01 to 0.1%). The rearrangement uses TRBV11-3 and TRBJ2-5; D remains unclear. The CDR3 runs to 14 residues. Germline V gene lookup returns CDR1 SGHNT and CDR2 YENEEA. V lost 5 bases, J lost 2 bases, and 12 bases lay in between. CDR3 sequence (DNA): TGTGCCAGCAGCCCTAAGCAGCCACAAGAGACCCAGTACTTC. It is translated as CASSPKQPQETQYF.

This clone turned up a few times. The V and J genes are TRBV5-1 and TRBJ2-5; TRBD2 is a possible D gene (7 bases). Trimming took 0 bases from V and 1 from J, leaving 13 bases between them. This CDR3 region has 16 residues. Germline CDR1 is SGHRS and CDR2 is YFSETQ. The CDR3 nucleotides are TGCGCCAGCAGCTTGGATGGGAGGGGGGTCCAAGAGACCCAGTACTTC. This encodes CASSLDGRGVQETQYF.

V is TRBV25-1 and J is TRBJ1-4; 7 bases agree with TRBD1. The CDR3 spans 14 residues. The germline CDR1 and CDR2 sequences are MGHDK and SYGVNS. The V gene end was trimmed by 5 bases and the J gene end by 7 bases; junction bases not matched to a gene: 7. The CDR3 protein is CASSRQGRGEKLFF. The CDR3 nucleotides are TGTGCCAGCAGTAGACAGGGTAGGGGTGAAAAACTGTTTTTT. Using reference TRBV25-1 and TRBJ1-4 for the parts outside the CDR3, the full variable domain is EADIYQTPRYLVIGTGKKITLECSQTMGHDKMYWYQQDPGMELHLIHYSYGVNSTEKGDLSSESTVSRIRTEHFPLTLESARPSHTSQYLCASSRQGRGEKLFFGSGTQLSVL.

This clone is categorized as large (0.1 to 1%). The chain uses TRBV15 and TRBJ1-2, with 9 bases fitting TRBD1. The CDR3 length is 15 residues. Germline V gene sequence: CDR1 LNHNV, CDR2 YYDKDF (reference sequence). J was trimmed by 6 bases and V by 3 bases; bases with no gene match: 8. The CDR3 loop reads CATSRPGTGNHGYTF. CDR3 DNA sequence: TGTGCCACCAGCAGGCCCGGGACAGGGAATCATGGCTACACCTTC.

CDR3 sequence reads: CASSPGGPETQYF. CDR3 DNA: TGTGCCAGCAGCCCCGGGGGCCCGGAGACCCAGTACTTC. V gene TRBV9 combines with J gene TRBJ2-5; D possibly uses TRBD1 or TRBD2 (6 bases each). The CDR3 has 13 amino acids. Germline V lookup: CDR1 SGDLS, CDR2 YYNGEE. Trimming took off 4 bases at V and 5 bases at J, with 12 bases between the two ends.

The genes are TRBV19 and TRBJ1-1, with a weak D call TRBD1 (5 bases). V was clipped by 9 bases and J by 6 bases, with 20 bases between them. This CDR3 spans 14 amino acids. Germline CDR1 and CDR2: LNHDA and SQIVND (reference sequence). The CDR3 protein is CASSTGPWGPEAFF. CDR3 nucleotide sequence: TGTGCCAGCTCCACCGGGCCCTGGGGCCCTGAAGCTTTCTTT.

The genes are TRBV11-3 and TRBJ2-6, with D perhaps TRBD1 (6 bases). Trimming shortened V by 4 bases and J by 0 bases, and 7 bases separated the two germline ends. This CDR3 contains 15 residues. Germline V CDR1 and CDR2: SGHNT, YENEEA. DNA for the CDR3: TGTGCCAGCAGCTCAGGGGACTCTGGGGCCAACGTCCTGACTTTC. It specifies CASSSGDSGANVLTF.

This clone was seen a handful of times. V gene TRBV29-1 combines with J gene TRBJ1-1, with no clear D. Germline CDR1 reads SQVTM; CDR2 reads ANQGSEA. V was shortened by 2 bases and J by 1 base, with 8 bases between the two germline ends. The length of the CDR3 is 13 residues. The CDR3 DNA sequence: TGCAGCGTTGAATTGGTACGGAACACTGAAGCTTTCTTT. Protein: CSVELVRNTEAFF.

The rearrangement uses TRBV15 and TRBJ1-3; D is undetermined. Germline CDR1 is LNHNV and CDR2 is YYDKDF (reference sequence). The V end was cut by 5 bases, the J end by 0 bases, with 11 bases between. The CDR3 runs to 15 residues. The CDR3 reads CATSGGRFSGNTIYF. The DNA for the CDR3 is TGTGCCACCAGCGGAGGACGGTTCTCTGGAAACACCATATATTTT.

This chain connects TRBV19 to TRBJ2-7; D is perhaps TRBD1 or TRBD2 (5 bases each). This CDR3 comprises 15 residues. Looked up from germline, CDR1 is LNHDA and CDR2 is SQIVND (reference sequence). Trimming pared 6 bases from V and 2 bases from J, leaving 17 bases between. CDR3 coding DNA: TGTGCCAGTAGAAGAGGGACGGGATTACCCTACGAGCAGTACTTC. Its translation is CASRRGTGLPYEQYF.

This chain uses TRBV10-3 with TRBJ2-6; the match to TRBD1 covers 11 bases. The CDR3 sequence is 19 residues long. Germline CDR1 ENHRY, CDR2 SYGVKD. Unmatched junction bases numbered 14, after V lost 10 bases and J lost 0 bases. The CDR3: CATLGGTGGSPSGANVLTF. The CDR3 region has the DNA TGTGCCACTCTCGGGGGGACAGGGGGTTCTCCCTCTGGGGCCAACGTCCTGACTTTC.

In this sample, this clone turned up a few times. V gene TRBV6-8 combines with J gene TRBJ2-7; TRBD1 matches at 8 bases. From germline, CDR1 is MNHGY and CDR2 SAAAGT. The junction had 11 bases not matched to a gene; V was cut back by 2 bases and J by 2 bases. CDR3 size: 17 residues. CDR3 sequence: CASSYLQGQALPYEQYF. The CDR3 DNA sequence: TGTGCCAGCAGTTACCTGCAGGGACAGGCCCTTCCCTACGAGCAGTACTTC.

Only a few counts were recorded for this clone. The chain employs TRBV6-8 and TRBJ2-2; D is perhaps TRBD2 (6 bases). Germline V gene lookup returns CDR1 MNHGY and CDR2 SAAAGT. Trimming left V 5 bases short and J 9 bases short, with 19 bases between. CDR3 length: 15 residues. The DNA for the CDR3 is TGTGCCAGCAGTGCCTCAAGAGGTGGAGGGAGGGAGCTGTTTTTT. Encoded protein: CASSASRGGGRELFF.

The chain employs TRBV19 and TRBJ2-3; 12 bases are a match to TRBD1. Trimming at V came to 2 bases and at J to 6 bases, leaving 6 bases not matched to a gene. Germline CDR1 and CDR2: LNHDA and SQIVND (reference sequence). The CDR3 is made up of 16 amino acids. The CDR3 here is CASSIRGQGAADTQYF. In DNA, the CDR3 is TGTGCCAGTAGTATAAGGGGACAGGGGGCAGCCGATACGCAGTATTTT.

Judged by abundance, this clone is medium-sized. This chain connects TRBV11-3 to TRBJ1-5, with a tentative D call TRBD1 (5 bases). Trimming shortened V by 3 bases and J by 9 bases, and 15 bases separated the two germline ends. The V gene's germline CDR1 is SGHNT and CDR2 YENEEA. This CDR3 is built from 14 residues. CDR3 sequence: CASSLGRDSGPQHF. The CDR3 DNA follows: TGTGCCAGCAGCTTGGGCAGAGACAGTGGGCCCCAGCATTTT.

This clone is categorized as medium-sized. J is TRBJ1-5 and V is TRBV6-8, with D maybe TRBD1 (6 bases). Trimming stripped 7 bases from V and 7 bases from J, with 14 bases between. CDR1 is MNHGY and CDR2 is SAAAGT in the germline V gene. This CDR3 is built from 13 residues. This chain's CDR3 is CASTYRVGQPQHF. Written as DNA, the CDR3 is TGTGCCAGCACATACAGGGTGGGACAGCCCCAGCATTTT.

This clone was seen only a few times. The chain recombines TRBV11-3 with TRBJ1-3; TRBD1 aligns across 8 bases. Germline V gene sequence: CDR1 SGHNT, CDR2 YENEEA. Unmatched junction bases numbered 11, after V lost 3 bases and J lost 4 bases. CDR3 size: 17 residues. The chain's CDR3 is CASSLVWTGSPGNTIYF. CDR3 bases: TGTGCCAGCAGCTTGGTCTGGACAGGGTCTCCCGGAAACACCATATATTTT.

The rearrangement joins TRBV28 to TRBJ1-5; TRBD1 aligns across 8 bases. CDR1 is MDHEN and CDR2 is SYDVKM in the germline V gene. The length of the CDR3 is 14 residues. V shed 7 bases, J shed 6 bases, and the junction held 8 bases outside the gene matches. The CDR3 DNA is TGTGCCAGCACCAGGACAGGGTTCGGTCAGCCCCAGCATTTT. Translated, it gives CASTRTGFGQPQHF. Full variable domain (outside the CDR3, taken from reference TRBV28 and TRBJ1-5): DVKVTQSSRYLVKRTGEKVFLECVQDMDHENMFWYRQDPGLGLRLIYFSYDVKMKEKGDIPEGYSVSREKKERFSLILESASTNQTSMYLCASTRTGFGQPQHFGDGTRLSIL.

The V and J genes are TRBV11-3 and TRBJ1-1; a weak D match, TRBD1 (5 bases). The CDR3 has 14 residues. CDR1 is SGHNT and CDR2 is YENEEA in the germline V gene. The V end lost 5 bases, the J end lost 0 bases, and 10 bases lay between the germline ends. CDR3 residues: CASSVQGLNTEAFF. The CDR3 bases are TGTGCCAGCAGCGTTCAGGGCTTGAACACTGAAGCTTTCTTT.

The sample holds a few counts of this clone. The chain is built from TRBV29-1 and TRBJ1-1; D is unresolved. The germline CDR1 and CDR2 sequences are SQVTM and ANQGSEA. V gave up 4 bases and J gave up 0 bases, with 12 bases separating them. This CDR3 region has 14 residues. The CDR3 DNA is TGCAGCGTTGCGTACCCGCCCATGAACACTGAAGCTTTCTTT. Translating gives CSVAYPPMNTEAFF.

This chain joins TRBV19 and TRBJ2-5, with TRBD2 matching 8 bases. J gave up 5 bases and V 2 bases, and 4 bases lay outside the gene matches. CDR1 is LNHDA and CDR2 is SQIVND in the germline V gene (reference sequence). This CDR3 is built from 14 residues. This chain's CDR3 is CASSISREGETQYF. The CDR3 bases are TGTGCCAGTAGTATAAGCCGGGAGGGGGAGACCCAGTACTTC.

The V gene is TRBV28, the J gene TRBJ1-2; D ambiguous. V shed 5 bases and J shed 2 bases, with 9 bases lying between them. Germline assignment: CDR1 MDHEN and CDR2 SYDVKM. The CDR3 has 13 amino acids. The CDR3 loop reads CASSPAGNYGYTF. The DNA of the CDR3 is TGTGCCAGCAGTCCGGCAGGCAACTATGGCTACACCTTC.

This clone is deemed large (0.1 to 1%). The chain recombines TRBV11-3 with TRBJ1-1; D is unresolved. Germline V gene data show CDR1 as SGHNT and CDR2 as YENEEA. CDR3 length equals 14 residues. V shed 1 base and J shed 4 bases, with 10 bases lying between them. DNA of the CDR3: TGTGCCAGCAGCTTAGGGGGATTTCCCACTGAAGCTTTCTTT. As protein: CASSLGGFPTEAFF.

The rearrangement links TRBV6-8 to TRBJ2-3; 10 bases agree with TRBD2. With 7 bases clipped from V and 1 base from J, the junction kept 17 bases outside the gene matches. Per germline, CDR1 MNHGY and CDR2 SAAAGT. The CDR3 length is 19 residues. CDR3 in DNA: TGTGCCAGCACCCCAGTGGGAATAGCGGGGGGAAAGGGCACAGATACGCAGTATTTT. This encodes CASTPVGIAGGKGTDTQYF.